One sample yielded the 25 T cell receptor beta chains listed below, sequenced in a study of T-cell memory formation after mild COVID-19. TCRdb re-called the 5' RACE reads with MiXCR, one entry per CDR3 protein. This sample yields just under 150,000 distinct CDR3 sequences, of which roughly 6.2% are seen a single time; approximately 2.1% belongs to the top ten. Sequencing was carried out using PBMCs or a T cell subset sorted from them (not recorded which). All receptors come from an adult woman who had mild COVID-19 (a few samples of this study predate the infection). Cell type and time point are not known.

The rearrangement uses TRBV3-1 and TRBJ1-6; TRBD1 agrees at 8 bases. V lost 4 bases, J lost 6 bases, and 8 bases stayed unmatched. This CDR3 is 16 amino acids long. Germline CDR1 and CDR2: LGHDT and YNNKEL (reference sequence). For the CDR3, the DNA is TGTGCCAGCAGCCCCCGGGACAGGTGGACTAATTCACCCCTCCACTTT. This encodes CASSPRDRWTNSPLHF.

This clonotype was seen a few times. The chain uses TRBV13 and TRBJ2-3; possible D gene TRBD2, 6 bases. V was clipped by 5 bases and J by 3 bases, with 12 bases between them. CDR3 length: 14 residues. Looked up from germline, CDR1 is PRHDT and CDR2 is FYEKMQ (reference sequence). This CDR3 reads CASSRYGGTDTQYF. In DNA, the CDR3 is TGTGCCAGCAGCCGATATGGGGGGACAGATACGCAGTATTTT.

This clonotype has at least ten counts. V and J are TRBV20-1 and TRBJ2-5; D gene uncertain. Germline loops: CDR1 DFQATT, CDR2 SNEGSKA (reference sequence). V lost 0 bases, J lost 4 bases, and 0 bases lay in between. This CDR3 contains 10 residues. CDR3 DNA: TGCAGTGCTAGAGAAGAGACCCAGTACTTC. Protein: CSAREETQYF.

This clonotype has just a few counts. The chain's CDR3 is CASSFGAGSPAEAFF. The CDR3 coding sequence is TGTGCCAGCAGTTTTGGGGCAGGGTCGCCAGCTGAAGCTTTCTTT. The V gene is TRBV12-3 or TRBV12-4, the J gene TRBJ1-1; tentatively, D is TRBD1 (5 bases). The CDR3 is 15 amino acids. V shed 3 bases and J shed 6 bases, with 17 bases lying between them.

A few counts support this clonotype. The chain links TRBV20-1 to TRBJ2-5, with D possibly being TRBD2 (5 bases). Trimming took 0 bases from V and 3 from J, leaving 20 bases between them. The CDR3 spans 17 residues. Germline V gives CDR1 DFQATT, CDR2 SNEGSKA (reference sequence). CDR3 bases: TGCAGTGCTAGAGAGGTTCGGGGTAGCAAAAGGGAAGAGACCCAGTACTTC. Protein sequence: CSAREVRGSKREETQYF.

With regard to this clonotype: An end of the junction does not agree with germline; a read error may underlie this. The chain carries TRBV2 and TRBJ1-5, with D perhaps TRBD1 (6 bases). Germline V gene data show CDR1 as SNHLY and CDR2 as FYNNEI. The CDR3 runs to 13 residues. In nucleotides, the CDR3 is TGTGACAGCAGTGGGCAGGGGAATCAGCCCCAGCATTTT. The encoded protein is CDSSGQGNQPQHF.

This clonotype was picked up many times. CDR3 in amino acids: CASSLIPQNTGELFF. DNA for the CDR3: TGTGCCAGCAGCTTAATCCCTCAGAACACCGGGGAGCTGTTTTTT. The gene calls are TRBV7-2 and TRBJ2-2, with D uncertain. The length of the CDR3 is 15 residues. Germline V gene sequence: CDR1 SGHTA, CDR2 FQGNSA. V was pared by 2 bases and J by 1 base, with 8 bases between. The variable domain in full, completed from reference TRBV7-2 and TRBJ2-2, reads GAGVSQSPSNKVTEKGKDVELRCDPISGHTALYWYRQSLGQGLEFLIYFQGNSAPDKSGLPSDRFSAERTGGSVSTLTIQRTQQEDSAVYLCASSLIPQNTGELFFGEGSRLTVL.

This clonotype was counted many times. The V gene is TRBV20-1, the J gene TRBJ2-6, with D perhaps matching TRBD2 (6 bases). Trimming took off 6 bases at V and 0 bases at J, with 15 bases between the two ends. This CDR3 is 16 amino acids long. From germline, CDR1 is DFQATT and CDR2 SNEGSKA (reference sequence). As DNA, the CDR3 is TGCAGTGCCACGCCAGGGACTTTCTCTGGGGCCAACGTCCTGACTTTC. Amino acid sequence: CSATPGTFSGANVLTF.

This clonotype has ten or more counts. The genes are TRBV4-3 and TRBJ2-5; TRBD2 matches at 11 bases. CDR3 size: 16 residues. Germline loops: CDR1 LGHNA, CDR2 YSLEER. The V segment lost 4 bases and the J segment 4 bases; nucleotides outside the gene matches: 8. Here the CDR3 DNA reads TGCGCCAGCAGCCGGAGCCTAGCGGGAGGTCGAGAGACCCAGTACTTC. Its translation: CASSRSLAGGRETQYF.

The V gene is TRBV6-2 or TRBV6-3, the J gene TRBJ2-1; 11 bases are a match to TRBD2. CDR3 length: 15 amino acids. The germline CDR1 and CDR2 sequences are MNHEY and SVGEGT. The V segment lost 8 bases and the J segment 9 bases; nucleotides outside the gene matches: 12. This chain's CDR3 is CASFPRLAGYAEQFF. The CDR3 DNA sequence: TGTGCCAGCTTCCCACGACTAGCGGGATATGCTGAGCAGTTCTTC.

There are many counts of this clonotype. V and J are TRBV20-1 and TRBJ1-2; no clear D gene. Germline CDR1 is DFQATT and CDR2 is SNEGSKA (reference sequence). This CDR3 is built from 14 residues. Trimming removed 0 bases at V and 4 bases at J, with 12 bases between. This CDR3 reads CSARDRWILYGYTF. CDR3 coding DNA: TGCAGTGCTAGAGATCGTTGGATCCTCTATGGCTACACCTTC.

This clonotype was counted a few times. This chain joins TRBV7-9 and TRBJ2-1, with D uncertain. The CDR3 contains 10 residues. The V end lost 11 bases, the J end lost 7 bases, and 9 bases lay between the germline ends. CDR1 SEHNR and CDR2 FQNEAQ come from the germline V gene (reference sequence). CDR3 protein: CAPMANEQFF. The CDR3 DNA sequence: TGTGCCCCTATGGCGAATGAGCAGTTCTTC.

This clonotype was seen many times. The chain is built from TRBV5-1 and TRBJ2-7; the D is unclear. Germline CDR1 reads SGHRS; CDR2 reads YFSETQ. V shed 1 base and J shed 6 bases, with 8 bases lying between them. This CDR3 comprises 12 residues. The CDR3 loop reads CASSLFTGEQYF. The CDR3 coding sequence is TGCGCCAGCAGCTTGTTCACTGGCGAGCAGTACTTC.

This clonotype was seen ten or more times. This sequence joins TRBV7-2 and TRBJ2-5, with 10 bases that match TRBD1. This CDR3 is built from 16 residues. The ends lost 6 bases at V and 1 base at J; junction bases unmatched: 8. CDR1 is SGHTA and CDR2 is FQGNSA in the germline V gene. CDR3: CASSDWTGGPQETQYF. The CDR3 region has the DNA TGTGCCAGCAGTGACTGGACAGGGGGACCCCAAGAGACCCAGTACTTC.

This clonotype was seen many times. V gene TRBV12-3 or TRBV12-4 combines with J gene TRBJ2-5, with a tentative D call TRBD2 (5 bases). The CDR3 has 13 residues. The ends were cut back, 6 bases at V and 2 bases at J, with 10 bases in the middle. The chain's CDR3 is CASRRTDQETQYF. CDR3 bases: TGTGCCAGCAGGAGGACTGATCAAGAGACCCAGTACTTC.

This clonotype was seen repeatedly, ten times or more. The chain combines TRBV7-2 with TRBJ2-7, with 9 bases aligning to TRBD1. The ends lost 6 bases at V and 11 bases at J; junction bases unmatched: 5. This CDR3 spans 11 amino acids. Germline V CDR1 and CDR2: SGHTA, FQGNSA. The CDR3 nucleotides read TGTGCCAGCAGGGGGGACAGGGTTAAGTACTTC. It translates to CASRGDRVKYF.

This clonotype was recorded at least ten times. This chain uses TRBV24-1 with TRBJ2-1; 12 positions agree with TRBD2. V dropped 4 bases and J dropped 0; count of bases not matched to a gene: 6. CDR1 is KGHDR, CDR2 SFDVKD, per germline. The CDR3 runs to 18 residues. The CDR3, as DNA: TGTGCCACCAGTGAACGGACTAGCGGGAAGAGCTCCTACAATGAGCAGTTCTTC. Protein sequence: CATSERTSGKSSYNEQFF.

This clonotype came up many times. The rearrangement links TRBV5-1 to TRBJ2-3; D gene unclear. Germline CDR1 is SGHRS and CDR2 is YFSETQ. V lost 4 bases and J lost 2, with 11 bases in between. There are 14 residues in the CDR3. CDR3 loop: CASSPSSNTDTQYF. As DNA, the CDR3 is TGCGCCAGCAGCCCATCGTCAAACACAGATACGCAGTATTTT. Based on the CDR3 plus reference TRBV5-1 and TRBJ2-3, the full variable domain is KAGVTQTPRYLIKTRGQQVTLSCSPISGHRSVSWYQQTPGQGLQFLFEYFSETQRNKGNFPGRFSGRQFSNSRSEMNVSTLELGDSALYLCASSPSSNTDTQYFGPGTRLTVL.

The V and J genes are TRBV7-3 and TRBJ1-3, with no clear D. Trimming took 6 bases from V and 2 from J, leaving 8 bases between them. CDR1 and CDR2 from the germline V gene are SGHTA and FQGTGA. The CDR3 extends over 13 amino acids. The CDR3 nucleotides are TGTGCCAGCAGTTCAAGACCTGGAAACACCATATATTTT. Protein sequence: CASSSRPGNTIYF. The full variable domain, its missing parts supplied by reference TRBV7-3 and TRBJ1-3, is GAGVSQTPSNKVTEKGKYVELRCDPISGHTALYWYRQSLGQGPEFLIYFQGTGAADDSGLPNDRFFAVRPEGSVSTLKIQRTERGDSAVYLCASSSRPGNTIYFGEGSWLTVV.

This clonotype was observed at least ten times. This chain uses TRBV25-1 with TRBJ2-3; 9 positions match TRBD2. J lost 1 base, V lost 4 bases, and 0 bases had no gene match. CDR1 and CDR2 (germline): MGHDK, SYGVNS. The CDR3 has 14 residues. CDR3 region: CASSVAGGTDTQYF. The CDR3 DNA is TGTGCCAGCAGTGTAGCGGGGGGCACAGATACGCAGTATTTT.

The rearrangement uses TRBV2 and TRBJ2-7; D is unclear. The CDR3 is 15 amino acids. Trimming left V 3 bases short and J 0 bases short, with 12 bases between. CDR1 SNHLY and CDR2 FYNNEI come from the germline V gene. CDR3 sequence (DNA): TGTGCCAGCAGTGAGTCGTCGAGCCTCTCCTACGAGCAGTACTTC. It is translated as CASSESSSLSYEQYF.

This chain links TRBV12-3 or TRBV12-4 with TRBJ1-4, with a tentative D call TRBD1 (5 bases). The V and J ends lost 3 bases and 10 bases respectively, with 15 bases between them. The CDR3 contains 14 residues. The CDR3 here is CASSLGGTKGKLFF. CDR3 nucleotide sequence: TGTGCCAGCAGTTTGGGGGGGACCAAGGGAAAACTGTTTTTT.

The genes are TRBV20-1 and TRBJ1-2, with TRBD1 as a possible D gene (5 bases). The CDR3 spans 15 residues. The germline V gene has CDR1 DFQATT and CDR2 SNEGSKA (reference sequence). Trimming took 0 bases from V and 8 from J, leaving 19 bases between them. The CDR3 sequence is CSARDGGVPSGGYTF. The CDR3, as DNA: TGCAGTGCTAGAGATGGAGGGGTCCCCTCAGGGGGCTACACCTTC.

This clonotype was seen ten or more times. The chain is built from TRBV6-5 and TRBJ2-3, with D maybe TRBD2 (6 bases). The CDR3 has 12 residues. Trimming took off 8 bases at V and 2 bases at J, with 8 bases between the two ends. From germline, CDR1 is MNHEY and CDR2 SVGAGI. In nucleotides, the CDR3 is TGTGCCAGCCGGGGGAACACAGATACGCAGTATTTT. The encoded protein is CASRGNTDTQYF.

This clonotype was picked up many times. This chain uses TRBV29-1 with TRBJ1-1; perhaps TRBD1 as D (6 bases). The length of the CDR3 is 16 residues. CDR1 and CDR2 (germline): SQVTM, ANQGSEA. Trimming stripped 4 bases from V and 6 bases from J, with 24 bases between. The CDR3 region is CSVVQGKEVYYPEAFF. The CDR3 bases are TGCAGCGTTGTCCAGGGGAAGGAGGTCTATTATCCTGAAGCTTTCTTT.